This T cell receptor (beta chain) was identified in a study of T cells in Graves' hyperthyroidism and ophthalmopathy. The count of this clonotype is one. A read error may account for a junction end that differs from germline. The CDR3 is 13 residues long. Germline CDR1 reads SEHNR; CDR2 reads FQNEAQ (reference sequence). TCR beta CDR3 regions were amplified from RNA transcripts. Researchers ran a first-round RT-PCR on the TCR CDR3 using the HTBI primer set. MiXCR, applied by TCRdb to the multiplex PCR reads, yields one record per CDR3 protein. Here the sample spans about 840,000 distinct CDR3 sequences, 35% to 40% being singletons.

The chain uses TRBV7-9 and TRBJ2-7; TRBD1 agrees at 7 bases. Input material: blood. The sequence was collected from a man between 18 and 29 years old with Graves' hyperthyroidism. CDR3 in amino acids: CASSPQIRDSKDF. CDR3 in DNA: TGTGCCAGCAGCCCTCAAATCCGGGACAGCAAGGACTTC.